The rows below give T cell receptor beta chains drawn from one sample of a study of shared clonotypes between healthy human individuals. Using immunoSEQ multiplex PCR, the repertoire was profiled, and TCRdb retains in-frame clones only, with some absent. The repertoire holds some 1,400,000 clones, with around 97% as singletons. The source material was naive CD4+ T cells sorted from blood. The receptor set was obtained from a man younger than 45 in good health. CDR3s include the opening cysteine and the closing phenylalanine or tryptophan. Each record gives: J gene, D gene, V gene, CDR3 length, clone size, CDR3 protein. The D gene is left open where the match is weak. Rows may omit the clone size; those that give it use once, few, many or a size class.

>TRBJ2-1|TRBD2|TRBV4-1|16|NA
CASSQLGLADYNEQFF
>TRBJ2-7|NA|TRBV5-1|13|NA
CASSLVASYEQYF
>TRBJ1-1|TRBD1|TRBV5-1|17|once
CASSLQTWDRGNTEAFF
>TRBJ2-5|TRBD1|TRBV28|14|NA
CASETGGRVETQYF
>TRBJ1-4|NA|TRBV7-7|12|NA
CASSPDSRKLFF
>TRBJ2-7|NA|TRBV21-1|11|NA
CASSTPYEQYF
>TRBJ2-3|NA|TRBV19|18|NA
CASSPHGGLRVVTDTQYF
>TRBJ2-7|NA|TRBV6-4|14|NA
CASSDPRGIDEQYF
>TRBJ1-4|NA|TRBV29-1|12|NA
CSATENNEKLFF
>TRBJ2-7|TRBD1|TRBV28|14|NA
CASRTGQGTDEQYF
>TRBJ1-1|TRBD1|TRBV5-5|14|NA
CASSGVQGAAEAFF
>TRBJ2-7|NA|TRBV28|14|NA
CASSLRASSYEQYF
>TRBJ1-1|TRBD1|TRBV7-2|15|NA
CASSLGGQGGTEAFF
>TRBJ1-5|NA|TRBV30|14|NA
CAWKDPGSNQPQHF
>TRBJ1-4|NA|TRBV19|15|NA
CASNWNSATNEKLFF
>TRBJ2-1|NA|TRBV7-7|13|NA
CASSLSGNSEQFF
>TRBJ1-4|TRBD1|TRBV29-1|12|NA
CSARDRREKLFF
>TRBJ1-5|TRBD1|TRBV6-1|14|NA
CASSKTGVNQPQHF
>TRBJ2-5|TRBD2|TRBV18|15|NA
CASSPRGLAVETQYF
>TRBJ2-7|TRBD2|TRBV5-1|14|NA
CASSFSGRSNEQYF
>TRBJ2-3|NA|TRBV28|12|NA
CATFGSTDTQYF
>TRBJ2-3|NA|TRBV13|17|NA
CASSRKPPLGNTDTQYF
>TRBJ1-1|NA|TRBV28|15|NA
CASSSKGRPNTEAFF
>TRBJ1-1|NA|TRBV6-5|14|once
CASSIEQWATEAFF
>TRBJ2-1|TRBD2|TRBV6-1|15|NA
CASTFGSGRVGEQFF
>TRBJ1-2|NA|TRBV7-9|13|NA
CASSLDGVQGYTF
>TRBJ2-1|TRBD2|TRBV28|14|once
CASRSSGSHREQFF
>TRBJ2-3|TRBD1|TRBV10-1|16|few
CASRGTGRIATDTQYF